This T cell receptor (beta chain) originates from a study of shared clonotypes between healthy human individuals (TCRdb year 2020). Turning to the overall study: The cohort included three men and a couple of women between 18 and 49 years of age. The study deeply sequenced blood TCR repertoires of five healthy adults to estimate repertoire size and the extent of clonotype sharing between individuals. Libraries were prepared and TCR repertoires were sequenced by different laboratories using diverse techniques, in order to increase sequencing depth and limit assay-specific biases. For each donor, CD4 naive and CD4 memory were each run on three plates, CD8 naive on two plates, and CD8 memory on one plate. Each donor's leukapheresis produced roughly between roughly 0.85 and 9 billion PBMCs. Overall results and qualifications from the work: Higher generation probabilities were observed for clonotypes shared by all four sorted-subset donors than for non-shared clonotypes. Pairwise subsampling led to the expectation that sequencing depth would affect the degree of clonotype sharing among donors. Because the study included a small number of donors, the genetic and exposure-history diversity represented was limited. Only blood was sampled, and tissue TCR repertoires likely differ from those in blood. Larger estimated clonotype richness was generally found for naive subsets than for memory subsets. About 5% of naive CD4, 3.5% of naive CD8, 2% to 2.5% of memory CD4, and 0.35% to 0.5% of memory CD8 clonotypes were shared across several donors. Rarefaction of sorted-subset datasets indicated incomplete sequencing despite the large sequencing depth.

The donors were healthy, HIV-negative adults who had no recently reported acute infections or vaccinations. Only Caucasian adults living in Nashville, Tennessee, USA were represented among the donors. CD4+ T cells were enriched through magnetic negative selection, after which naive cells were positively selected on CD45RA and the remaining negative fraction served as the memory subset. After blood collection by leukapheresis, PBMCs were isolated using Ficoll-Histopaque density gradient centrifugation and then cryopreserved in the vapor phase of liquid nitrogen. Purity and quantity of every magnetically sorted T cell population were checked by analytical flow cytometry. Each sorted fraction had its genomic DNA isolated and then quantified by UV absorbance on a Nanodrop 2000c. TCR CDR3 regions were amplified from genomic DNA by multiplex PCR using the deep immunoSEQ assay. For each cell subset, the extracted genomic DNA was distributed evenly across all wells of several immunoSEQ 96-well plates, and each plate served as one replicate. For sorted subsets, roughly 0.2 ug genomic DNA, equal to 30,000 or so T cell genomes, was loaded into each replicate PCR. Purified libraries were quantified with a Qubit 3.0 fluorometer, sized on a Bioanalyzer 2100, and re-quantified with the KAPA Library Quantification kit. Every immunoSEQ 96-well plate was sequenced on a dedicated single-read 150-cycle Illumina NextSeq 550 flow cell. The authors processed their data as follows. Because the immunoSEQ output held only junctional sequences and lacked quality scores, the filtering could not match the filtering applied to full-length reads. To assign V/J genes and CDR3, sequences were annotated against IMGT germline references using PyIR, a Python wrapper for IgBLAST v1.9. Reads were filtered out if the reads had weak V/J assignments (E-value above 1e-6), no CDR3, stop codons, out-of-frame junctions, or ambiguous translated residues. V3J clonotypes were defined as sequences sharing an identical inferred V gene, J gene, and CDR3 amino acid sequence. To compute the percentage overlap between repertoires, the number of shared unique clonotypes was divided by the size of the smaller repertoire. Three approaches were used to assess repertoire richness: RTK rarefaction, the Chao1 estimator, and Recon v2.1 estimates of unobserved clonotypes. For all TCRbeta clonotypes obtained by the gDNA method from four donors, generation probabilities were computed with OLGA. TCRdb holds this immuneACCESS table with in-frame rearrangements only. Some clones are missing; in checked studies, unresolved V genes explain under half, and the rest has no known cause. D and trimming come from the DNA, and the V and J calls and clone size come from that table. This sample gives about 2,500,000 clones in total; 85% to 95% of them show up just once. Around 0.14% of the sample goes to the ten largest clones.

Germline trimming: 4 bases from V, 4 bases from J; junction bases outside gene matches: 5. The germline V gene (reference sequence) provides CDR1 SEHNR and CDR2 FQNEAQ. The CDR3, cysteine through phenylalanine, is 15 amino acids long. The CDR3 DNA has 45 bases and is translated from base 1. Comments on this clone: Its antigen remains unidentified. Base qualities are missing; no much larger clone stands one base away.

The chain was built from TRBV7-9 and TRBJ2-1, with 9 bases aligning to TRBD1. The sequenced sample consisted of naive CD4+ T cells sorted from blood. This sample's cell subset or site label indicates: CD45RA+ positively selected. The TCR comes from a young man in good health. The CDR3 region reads CASSWGQGYYNEQFF. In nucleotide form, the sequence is TGTGCCAGCAGCTGGGGACAGGGATATTACAATGAGCAGTTCTTC.